This T cell receptor beta chain is drawn from a study of T-cell reconstitution after alpha-beta-depleted transplantation in children. Preparing the TCRbeta library involved the use of unique molecular identifiers. TCRdb re-called the PCR reads through MiXCR, storing one row per CDR3 protein. The table shows 800,000 to 1,000,000 distinct CDR3 sequences, with roughly 29% occurring only once. CDR3 size: 15 residues. Looked up from germline, CDR1 is SEHNR and CDR2 is FQNEAQ (reference sequence). The V and J ends lost 4 bases and 2 bases, in that order; junction bases with no gene match: 5. The chain links TRBV7-9 to TRBJ2-1; 7 nucleotides line up with TRBD1. The input for sequencing was PBMCs, mostly from graft donor cells, taken 360 days after TCRalphabeta/CD19-depleted stem cell transplant. The sequence was obtained from a boy younger than two who had a stem cell transplant for SCID, so the T cells may come from the graft donor. CDR3 loop: CASSSRTGPYNEQFF. The CDR3 DNA reads as TGTGCCAGCAGCTCCCGGACAGGTCCCTACAATGAGCAGTTCTTC. Full variable domain (rest looked up from reference TRBV7-9 and TRBJ2-1): DTGVSQNPRHKITKRGQNVTFRCDPISEHNRLYWYRQTLGQGPEFLTYFQNEAQLEKSRLLSDRFSAERPKGSFSTLEIQRTEQGDSAMYLCASSSRTGPYNEQFFGPGTRLTVL.